This is a list of T cell receptor beta chains from one sample in a study of shared clonotypes between healthy human individuals. The protocol was immunoSEQ multiplex PCR, while the TCRdb copy is restricted to in-frame clones and leaves out a portion. The profile shows roughly 2.5 million clones, around 94% of them singletons. Sequenced sample: naive CD4+ T cells sorted from blood. These TCRs come from a man between 18 and 35 years old in good health. Each CDR3 is given with its conserved first and last residue. Each record gives: V gene, clone size, J gene, D gene, CDR3 DNA, CDR3 protein. The D gene is left open where the match is weak. Expanded clones are given a class, and other clones once, few, many or no size at all.

TRBV9,.,TRBJ2-7,TRBD2,TGTGCCAGCAGCGTAGCTGCGGGAGCGCCCCTCTACGAGCAGTACTTC,CASSVAAGAPLYEQYF
TRBV19,.,TRBJ1-5,TRBD1,TGTGCCAGTAGTATCACAGGGGGAGATCAGCCCCAGCATTTT,CASSITGGDQPQHF
TRBV2,.,TRBJ1-5,.,TGTGCCAGCAGTGAAGTAGTTAGCAATCAGCCCCAGCATTTT,CASSEVVSNQPQHF
TRBV5-6,.,TRBJ2-2,.,TGTGCCAGCAGCTTGAGGGCAGGGCGCAGGGACACCGGGGAGCTGTTTTTT,CASSLRAGRRDTGELFF
TRBV7-9,.,TRBJ2-3,TRBD1,TGTGCCAGCAGCAGGCGAACCGGGACAGGGGATGAGGGAGATACGCAGTATTTT,CASSRRTGTGDEGDTQYF
TRBV6-6,.,TRBJ1-4,TRBD1,TGTGCCAGCAATTCCGGGACAGCCTATCGGGGAGGAAAACTGTTTTTT,CASNSGTAYRGGKLFF
TRBV6-1,once,TRBJ1-5,.,TGTGCCAGCAGTGCTCTTTCTAGCCACTCTCAGCCCCAGCATTTT,CASSALSSHSQPQHF
TRBV7-9,few,TRBJ1-3,.,TGTGCCAGCAGCTTAGCAGGGTCTGGAAACACCATATATTTT,CASSLAGSGNTIYF
TRBV6-1,.,TRBJ1-5,.,TGTGCCAGCAGTGGGATCCCCAATCAGCCCCAGCATTTT,CASSGIPNQPQHF
TRBV5-1,.,TRBJ2-5,TRBD2,TGCGCCAGCAGCTTGGAGGGGACTAAAAAGCAAGAGACCCAGTACTTC,CASSLEGTKKQETQYF
TRBV5-6,.,TRBJ1-3,TRBD1,TGTGCCAGCAGCTTGGCCAGGGGGCAGTCTGGAAACACCATATATTTT,CASSLARGQSGNTIYF
TRBV2,few,TRBJ1-5,.,TGTGCCAGCAGTGAGGCGGGGATAGGTCAGCCCCAGCATTTT,CASSEAGIGQPQHF
TRBV10-3,.,TRBJ2-7,TRBD1,TGTGCCATCAGTGAGCCCGGGACAGGGGACTACGAGCAGTACTTC,CAISEPGTGDYEQYF
TRBV11-2,.,TRBJ1-5,TRBD1,TGTGCCAGCAGCGCCGGGACAGGGTACAGTCAGCCCCAGCATTTT,CASSAGTGYSQPQHF
TRBV30,.,TRBJ2-5,.,TGTGCCTGGAGTGTAAGCCAGAAAGAGACCCAGTACTTC,CAWSVSQKETQYF
TRBV29-1,.,TRBJ1-2,.,.,CSVGQGAPTF
TRBV19,.,TRBJ1-5,TRBD1,TGTGCCAGTAGTATTCGTCGGCAGGGGGCGGCTGGGGGCAATCAGCCCCAGCATTTT,CASSIRRQGAAGGNQPQHF
TRBV6-1,.,TRBJ1-6,TRBD1,TGTGCCAGCAGTGCTATAACAGGGGACCATTCACCCCTCCACTTT,CASSAITGDHSPLHF
TRBV5-1,.,TRBJ2-5,TRBD1,TGCGCCAGCAGCGCGGACAGGGTCGGTCAAGAGACCCAGTACTTC,CASSADRVGQETQYF
TRBV5-1,.,TRBJ2-7,TRBD2,TGCGCCAGCAGCCTAAAGACTAGCGGGGGGGCCGACGAGCAGTACTTC,CASSLKTSGGADEQYF